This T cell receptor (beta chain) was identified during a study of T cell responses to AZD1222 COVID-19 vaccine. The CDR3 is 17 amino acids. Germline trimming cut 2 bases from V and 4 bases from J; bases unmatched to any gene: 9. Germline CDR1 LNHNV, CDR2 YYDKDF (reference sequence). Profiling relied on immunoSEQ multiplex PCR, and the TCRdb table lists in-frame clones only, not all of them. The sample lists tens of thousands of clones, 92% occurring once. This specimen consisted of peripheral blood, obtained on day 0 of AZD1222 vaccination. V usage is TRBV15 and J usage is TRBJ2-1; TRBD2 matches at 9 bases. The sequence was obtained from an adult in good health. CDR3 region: CATSRSGIAGAYNEQFF. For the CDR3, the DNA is TGTGCCACCAGCAGATCAGGGATAGCGGGGGCTTACAATGAGCAGTTCTTC.